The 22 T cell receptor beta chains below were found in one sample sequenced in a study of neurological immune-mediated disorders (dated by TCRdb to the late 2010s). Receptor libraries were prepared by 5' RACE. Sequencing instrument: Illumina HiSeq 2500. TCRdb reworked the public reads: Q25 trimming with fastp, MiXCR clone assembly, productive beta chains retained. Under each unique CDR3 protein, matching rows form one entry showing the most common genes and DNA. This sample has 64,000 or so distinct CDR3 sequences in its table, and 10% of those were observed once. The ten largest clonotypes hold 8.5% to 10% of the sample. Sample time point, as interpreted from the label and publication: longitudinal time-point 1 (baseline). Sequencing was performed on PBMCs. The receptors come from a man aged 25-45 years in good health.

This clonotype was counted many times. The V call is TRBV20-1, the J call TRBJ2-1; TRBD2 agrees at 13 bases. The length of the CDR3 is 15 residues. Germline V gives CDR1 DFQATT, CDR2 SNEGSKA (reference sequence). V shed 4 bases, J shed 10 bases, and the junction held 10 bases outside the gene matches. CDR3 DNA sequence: TGCAGTGCTATCTGGACTAGCGGGAGCTATGGGGAGCAGTTCTTC. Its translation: CSAIWTSGSYGEQFF.

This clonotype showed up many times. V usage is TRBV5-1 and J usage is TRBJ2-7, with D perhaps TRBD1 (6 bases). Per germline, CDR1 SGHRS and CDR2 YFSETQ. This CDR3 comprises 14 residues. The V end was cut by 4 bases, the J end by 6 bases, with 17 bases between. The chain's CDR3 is CASSALNREGEQYF. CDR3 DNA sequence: TGCGCCAGCAGCGCATTAAACAGGGAAGGCGAGCAGTACTTC.

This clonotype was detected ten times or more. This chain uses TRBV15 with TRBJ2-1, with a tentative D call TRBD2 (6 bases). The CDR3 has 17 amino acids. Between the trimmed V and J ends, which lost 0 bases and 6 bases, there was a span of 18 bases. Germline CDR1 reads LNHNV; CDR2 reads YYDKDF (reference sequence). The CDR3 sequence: CATSRDSALHGGNEQFF. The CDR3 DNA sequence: TGTGCCACCAGCAGAGACTCCGCCCTTCACGGGGGCAATGAGCAGTTCTTC. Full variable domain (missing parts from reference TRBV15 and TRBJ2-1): DAMVIQNPRYQVTQFGKPVTLSCSQTLNHNVMYWYQQKSSQAPKLLFHYYDKDFNNEADTPDNFQSRRPNTSFCFLDIRSPGLGDTAMYLCATSRDSALHGGNEQFFGPGTRLTVL.

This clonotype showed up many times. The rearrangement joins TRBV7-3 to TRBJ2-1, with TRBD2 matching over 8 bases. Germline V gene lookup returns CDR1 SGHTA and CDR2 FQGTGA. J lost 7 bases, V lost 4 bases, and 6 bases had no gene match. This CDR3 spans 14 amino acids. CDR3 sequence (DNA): TGTGCCAGCAGCTCGCCGGGACTAGTGAATGAGCAGTTCTTC. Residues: CASSSPGLVNEQFF.

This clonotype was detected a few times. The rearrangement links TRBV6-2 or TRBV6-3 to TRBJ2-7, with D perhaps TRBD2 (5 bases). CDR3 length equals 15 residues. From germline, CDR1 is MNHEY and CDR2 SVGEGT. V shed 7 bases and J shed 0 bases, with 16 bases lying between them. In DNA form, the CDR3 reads TGTGCCAGCACCCCCCGGGGTCGGTCCTCCTACGAGCAGTACTTC. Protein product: CASTPRGRSSYEQYF.

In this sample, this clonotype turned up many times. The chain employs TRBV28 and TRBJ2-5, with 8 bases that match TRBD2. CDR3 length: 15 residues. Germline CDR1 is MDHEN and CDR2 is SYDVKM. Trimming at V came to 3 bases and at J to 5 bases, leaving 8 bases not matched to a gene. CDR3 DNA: TGTGCCAGCAGTTTGGGGTCGGCGGGAGGCGAGACCCAGTACTTC. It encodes CASSLGSAGGETQYF.

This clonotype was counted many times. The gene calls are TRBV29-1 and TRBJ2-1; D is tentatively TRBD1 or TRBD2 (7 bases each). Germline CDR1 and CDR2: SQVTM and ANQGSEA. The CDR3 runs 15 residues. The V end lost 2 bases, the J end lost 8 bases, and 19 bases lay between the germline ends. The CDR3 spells CSVENRGLWGDEQFF. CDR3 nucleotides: TGCAGCGTTGAAAACAGGGGACTATGGGGCGATGAGCAGTTCTTC.

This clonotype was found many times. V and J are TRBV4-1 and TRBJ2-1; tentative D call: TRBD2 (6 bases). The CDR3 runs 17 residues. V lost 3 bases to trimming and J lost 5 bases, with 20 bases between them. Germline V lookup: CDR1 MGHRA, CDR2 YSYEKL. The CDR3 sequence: CASSHPPSVVGDNEQFF. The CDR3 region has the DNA TGCGCCAGCAGCCATCCTCCTAGCGTCGTGGGGGACAATGAGCAGTTCTTC.

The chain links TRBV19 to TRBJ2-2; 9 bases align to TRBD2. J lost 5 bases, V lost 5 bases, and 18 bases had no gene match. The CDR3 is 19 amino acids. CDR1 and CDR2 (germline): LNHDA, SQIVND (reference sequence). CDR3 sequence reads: CASSPGRGREGPRTGELFF. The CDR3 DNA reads TGTGCCAGTAGTCCGGGCCGGGGGCGGGAGGGCCCTCGGACCGGGGAGCTGTTTTTT.

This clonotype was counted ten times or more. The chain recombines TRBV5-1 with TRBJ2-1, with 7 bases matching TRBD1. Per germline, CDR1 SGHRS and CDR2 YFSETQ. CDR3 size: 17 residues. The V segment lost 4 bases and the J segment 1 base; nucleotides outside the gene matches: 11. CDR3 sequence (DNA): TGCGCCAGCAGCCCAGGGCTAGGGGGCTGGTCCTACAATGAGCAGTTCTTC. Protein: CASSPGLGGWSYNEQFF.

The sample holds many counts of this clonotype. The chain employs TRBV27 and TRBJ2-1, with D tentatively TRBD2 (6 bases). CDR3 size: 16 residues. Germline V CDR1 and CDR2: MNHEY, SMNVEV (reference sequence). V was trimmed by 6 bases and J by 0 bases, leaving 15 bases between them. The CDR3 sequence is CASRSASASSYNEQFF. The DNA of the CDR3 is TGTGCCAGCAGATCCGCTAGCGCGAGCTCCTACAATGAGCAGTTCTTC.

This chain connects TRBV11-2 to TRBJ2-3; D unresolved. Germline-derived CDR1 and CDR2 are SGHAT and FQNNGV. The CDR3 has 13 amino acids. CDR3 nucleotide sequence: TGTGTCAGAAGCTTAAGGAGACCAGATACGCAGTATTTT. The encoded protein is CVRSLRRPDTQYF.

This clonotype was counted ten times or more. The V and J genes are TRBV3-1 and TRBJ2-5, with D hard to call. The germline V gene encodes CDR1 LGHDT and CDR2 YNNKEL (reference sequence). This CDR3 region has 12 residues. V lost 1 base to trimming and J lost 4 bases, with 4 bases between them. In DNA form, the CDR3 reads TGTGCCAGCAGCCAAGCTCTAGAGACCCAGTACTTC. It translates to CASSQALETQYF.

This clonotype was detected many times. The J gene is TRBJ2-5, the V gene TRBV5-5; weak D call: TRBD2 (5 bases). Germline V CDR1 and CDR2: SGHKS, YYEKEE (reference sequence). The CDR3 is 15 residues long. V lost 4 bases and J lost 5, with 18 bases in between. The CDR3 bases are TGTGCCAGCAGCGCGCGCCCGGGATTTAAGGAGACCCAGTACTTC. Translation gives CASSARPGFKETQYF.

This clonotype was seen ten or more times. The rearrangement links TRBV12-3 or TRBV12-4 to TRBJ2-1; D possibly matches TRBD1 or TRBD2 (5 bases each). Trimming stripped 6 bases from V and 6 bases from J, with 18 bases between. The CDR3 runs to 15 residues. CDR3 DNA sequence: TGTGCCAGCAGCTCTGGGACCGGCCAATCCAATGAGCAGTTCTTC. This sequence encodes CASSSGTGQSNEQFF.

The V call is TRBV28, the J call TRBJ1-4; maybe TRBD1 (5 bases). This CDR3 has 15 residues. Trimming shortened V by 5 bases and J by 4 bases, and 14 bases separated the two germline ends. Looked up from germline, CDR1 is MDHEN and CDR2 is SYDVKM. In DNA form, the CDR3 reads TGTGCCAGCAGTAGGGCGCAGGGCTTTAATGAAAAACTGTTTTTT. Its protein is CASSRAQGFNEKLFF.

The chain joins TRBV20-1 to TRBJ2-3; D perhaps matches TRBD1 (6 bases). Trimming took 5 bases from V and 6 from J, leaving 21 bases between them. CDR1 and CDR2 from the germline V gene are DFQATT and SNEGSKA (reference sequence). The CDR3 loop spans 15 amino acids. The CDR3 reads CSARRQAFSGDTQYF. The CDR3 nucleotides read TGCAGTGCTCGTCGACAGGCCTTTTCAGGGGATACGCAGTATTTT.

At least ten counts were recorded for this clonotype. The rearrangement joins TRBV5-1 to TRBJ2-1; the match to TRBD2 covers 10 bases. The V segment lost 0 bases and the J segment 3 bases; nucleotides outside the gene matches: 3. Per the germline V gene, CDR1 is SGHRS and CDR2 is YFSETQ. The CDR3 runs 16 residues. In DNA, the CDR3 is TGCGCCAGCAGCTTGGTAGCGGGAGGCCACTACAATGAGCAGTTCTTC. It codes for CASSLVAGGHYNEQFF.

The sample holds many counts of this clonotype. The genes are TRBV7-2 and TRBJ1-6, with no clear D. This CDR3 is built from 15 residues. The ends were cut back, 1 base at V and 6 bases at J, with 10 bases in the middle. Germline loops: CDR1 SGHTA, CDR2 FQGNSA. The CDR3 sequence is CASSLGAGSNSPLHF. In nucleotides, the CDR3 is TGTGCCAGCAGCTTAGGTGCCGGGAGTAATTCACCCCTCCACTTT.

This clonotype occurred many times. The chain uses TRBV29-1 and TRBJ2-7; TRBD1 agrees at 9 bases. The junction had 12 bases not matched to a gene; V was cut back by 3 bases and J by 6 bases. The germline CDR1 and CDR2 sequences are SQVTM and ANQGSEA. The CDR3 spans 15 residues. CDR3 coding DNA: TGCAGCGTTGATGATCCGGACAGGGGCCCGTTCGAGCAGTACTTC. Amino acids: CSVDDPDRGPFEQYF.

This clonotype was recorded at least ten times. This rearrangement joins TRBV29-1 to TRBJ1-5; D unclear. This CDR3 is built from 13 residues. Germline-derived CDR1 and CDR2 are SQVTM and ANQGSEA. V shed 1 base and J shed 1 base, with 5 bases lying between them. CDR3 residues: CSVEVDSNQPQHF. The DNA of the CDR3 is TGCAGCGTTGAAGTCGACAGCAATCAGCCCCAGCATTTT.

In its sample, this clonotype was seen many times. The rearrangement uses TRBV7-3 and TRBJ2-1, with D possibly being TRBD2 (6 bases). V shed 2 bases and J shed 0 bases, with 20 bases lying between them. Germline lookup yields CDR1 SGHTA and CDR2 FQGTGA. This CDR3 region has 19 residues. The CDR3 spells CASSLLGRSDYSSYNEQFF. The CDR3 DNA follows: TGTGCCAGCAGCTTACTCGGACGATCGGACTACAGCTCCTACAATGAGCAGTTCTTC.